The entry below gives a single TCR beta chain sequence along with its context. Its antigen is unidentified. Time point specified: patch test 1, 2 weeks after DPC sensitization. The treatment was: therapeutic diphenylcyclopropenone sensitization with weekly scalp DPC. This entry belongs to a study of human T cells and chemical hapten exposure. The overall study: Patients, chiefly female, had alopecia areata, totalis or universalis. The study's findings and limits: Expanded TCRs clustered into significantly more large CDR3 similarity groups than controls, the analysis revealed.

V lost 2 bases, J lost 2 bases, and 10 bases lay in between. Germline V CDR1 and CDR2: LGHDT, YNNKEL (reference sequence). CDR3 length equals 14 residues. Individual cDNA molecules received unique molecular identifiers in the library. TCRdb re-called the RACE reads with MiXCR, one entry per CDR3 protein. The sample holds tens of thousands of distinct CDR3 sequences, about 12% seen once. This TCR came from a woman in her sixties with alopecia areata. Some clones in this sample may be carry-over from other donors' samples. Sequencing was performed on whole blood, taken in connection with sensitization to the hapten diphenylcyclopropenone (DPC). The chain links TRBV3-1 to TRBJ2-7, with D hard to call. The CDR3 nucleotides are TGTGCCAGCAGCCAATCTCCTCGGACCTACGAGCAGTACTTC. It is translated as CASSQSPRTYEQYF.